The 30 T cell receptor beta chains listed next were all sequenced from one sample in a study of vaccination and CD4 T cells after COVID-19. Cultured CD4+ T-cell DNA underwent Oncomine TCR Beta short-read sequencing. Using its own MiXCR run on the PCR reads, TCRdb lists one record per CDR3 protein. The sample records 10,000 to 11,000 distinct CDR3 sequences, 20% to 30% being singletons. Specified treatment: roughly ten-day PBMC culture with coronavirus spike peptide pools or control peptides (ViraFEST assay). For these receptors, no antigen is known. The sequencing used CD4+ T cells from blood, cultured in vitro, collected before SARS-CoV-2 vaccination. The source is a human donor who received a COVID-19 vaccine.

A few counts support this clonotype. This chain links TRBV6-2 or TRBV6-3 with TRBJ1-2, with 10 bases matching TRBD1. This CDR3 is 13 amino acids long. V shed 6 bases, J shed 6 bases, and the junction held 4 bases outside the gene matches. Per the germline V gene, CDR1 is MNHEY and CDR2 is SVGEGT. Here the CDR3 DNA reads TGTGCCAGCAGCCGAGACAGGGGGCATGGCTACACCTTC. Translated: CASSRDRGHGYTF.

This clonotype occurred a few times. This chain uses TRBV9 with TRBJ2-5; D may be TRBD1 (5 bases). This CDR3 comprises 16 residues. Germline lookup yields CDR1 SGDLS and CDR2 YYNGEE. Deletions cut 4 bases from V and 1 base from J, with 17 bases between. The CDR3 sequence is CASSSRAGMSQETQYF. The CDR3 region has the DNA TGTGCCAGCAGCTCCCGTGCAGGGATGAGCCAAGAGACCCAGTACTTC.

Notes on this clonotype: Without the conserved terminal phenylalanine or tryptophan, this CDR3 likely stems from a read error. This chain joins TRBV20-1 and TRBJ1-5; D is unclear. The CDR3 contains 12 residues. The V end lost 3 bases, the J end lost 5 bases, and 8 bases lay between the germline ends. Germline V gives CDR1 DFQATT, CDR2 SNEGSKA (reference sequence). The CDR3 spells CSARDGDQPQHS. CDR3 coding DNA: TGCAGTGCTAGGGATGGAGATCAGCCCCAGCATTCT.

This clonotype showed up just a few times. V is TRBV6-1 and J is TRBJ2-7, with TRBD1 matching 9 bases. The CDR3 loop spans 15 amino acids. The germline gives CDR1 MNHNS, CDR2 SASEGT. With V trimmed by 0 bases and J by 1 base, 1 base remained unmatched. CDR3 region: CASSEAGTGSYEQYF. CDR3 in DNA: TGTGCCAGCAGTGAAGCCGGGACAGGGTCCTACGAGCAGTACTTC.

The count of this clonotype is one. The chain recombines TRBV20-1 with TRBJ2-1; 9 bases align to TRBD2. V was clipped by 1 base and J by 9 bases; unmatched bases: 10. Germline V lookup: CDR1 DFQATT, CDR2 SNEGSKA (reference sequence). The CDR3 is 15 residues long. The DNA for the CDR3 is TGCAGTGCTAGAGCTGGGAGCGGGGGGCGGGGTGAGCAGTTCTTC. Amino acids: CSARAGSGGRGEQFF.

The V gene is TRBV7-6, the J gene TRBJ2-1; D is unresolved. Trimming cost V 3 bases and J 6 bases, with 9 bases left between them. CDR1 is SGHVS and CDR2 is FNYEAQ in the germline V gene. CDR3 length: 13 residues. The CDR3 spells CASSFSGFNEQFF. CDR3 sequence (DNA): TGTGCCAGCAGCTTTTCTGGGTTCAATGAGCAGTTCTTC.

V usage is TRBV30 and J usage is TRBJ2-2, with D possibly matching TRBD1 (5 bases). The CDR3 is made up of 14 amino acids. The germline gives CDR1 GTSNPN, CDR2 SVGIG (reference sequence). The ends were cut back, 5 bases at V and 6 bases at J, with 16 bases in the middle. CDR3 DNA: TGTGCCTGGCATCAGGGATTTGTCGCCGGGGAGCTGTTTTTT. Amino acids: CAWHQGFVAGELFF.

This chain links TRBV7-3 with TRBJ2-2; TRBD1 agrees at 9 bases. J gave up 4 bases and V 5 bases, and 11 bases lay outside the gene matches. Germline CDR1 is SGHTA and CDR2 is FQGTGA. The CDR3 is made up of 17 amino acids. In DNA, the CDR3 is TGTGCCAGCAGCGTTGAATGGGACAGGGTATTCACCGGGGAGCTGTTTTTT. Translation gives CASSVEWDRVFTGELFF. Together with reference TRBV7-3 and TRBJ2-2, the CDR3 gives the full variable domain: GAGVSQTPSNKVTEKGKYVELRCDPISGHTALYWYRQSLGQGPEFLIYFQGTGAADDSGLPNDRFFAVRPEGSVSTLKIQRTERGDSAVYLCASSVEWDRVFTGELFFGEGSRLTVL.

The V gene is TRBV5-6, the J gene TRBJ2-5; D not resolved. In germline, CDR1 is SGHDT, CDR2 YYEEEE. The CDR3 is made up of 13 amino acids. V lost 1 base to trimming and J lost 9 bases, with 13 bases between them. The CDR3 spells CASSLYSQRAQYF. The CDR3 bases are TGTGCCAGCAGCTTGTACTCCCAAAGGGCCCAGTACTTC.

In its sample, this clonotype was seen a few times. The rearrangement joins TRBV30 to TRBJ1-2, with 7 bases matching TRBD1. This CDR3 spans 15 amino acids. The V segment lost 6 bases and the J segment 5 bases; nucleotides outside the gene matches: 15. The germline V gene encodes CDR1 GTSNPN and CDR2 SVGIG (reference sequence). The CDR3 spells CACNDSPEGAYGYTF. CDR3 in DNA: TGTGCCTGCAACGACTCACCCGAGGGGGCTTATGGCTACACCTTC.

This clonotype was counted only a few times. The rearrangement joins TRBV19 to TRBJ2-7; 10 bases align to TRBD1. V lost 3 bases and J lost 2; bases outside the gene matches: 7. CDR1 and CDR2 from the germline V gene are LNHDA and SQIVND (reference sequence). The CDR3 loop spans 16 amino acids. The CDR3 here is CASSIGGTGATYEQYF. In DNA, the CDR3 is TGTGCCAGTAGTATTGGGGGGACAGGGGCGACCTACGAGCAGTACTTC.

This chain joins TRBV10-3 and TRBJ1-2; 12 nucleotides match TRBD1. CDR1 is ENHRY and CDR2 is SYGVKD in the germline V gene. This CDR3 contains 16 residues. The J segment lost 3 bases and the V segment lost 7 bases, leaving 9 bases of the junction unmatched. CDR3 amino acids: CAITRDRGRGDYGYTF. The CDR3 DNA follows: TGTGCCATCACCCGGGACAGGGGGCGCGGGGACTATGGCTACACCTTC.

Points on this clonotype: The conserved phenylalanine or tryptophan is not found at the CDR3 terminus, so this likely reflects a read error. The chain couples TRBV7-9 to TRBJ1-1; possibly TRBD1 for D (5 bases). V was cut by 3 bases and J by 4 bases, with 12 bases left in between. CDR1 is SEHNR, CDR2 FQNEAQ, per germline (reference sequence). CDR3 length: 14 residues. The DNA for the CDR3 is TGTGCCAGCAGCTTCTTTGAGGGGCCCACTGAAGCTTTCTCT. Translated, it gives CASSFFEGPTEAFS.

This clonotype was counted between two and nine times. V is TRBV7-9 and J is TRBJ1-1, with D perhaps matching TRBD1 (5 bases). V dropped 1 base and J dropped 4 bases, with 13 bases sitting between them. CDR1 is SEHNR, CDR2 FQNEAQ, per germline (reference sequence). The CDR3 has 15 amino acids. CDR3 DNA sequence: TGTGCCAGCAGCTTAGAAACAGGTCGGAGCACTGAAGCTTTCTTT. Its translation is CASSLETGRSTEAFF.

The chain couples TRBV5-1 to TRBJ2-1, with TRBD1 identical over 12 bases. The ends lost 4 bases at V and 10 bases at J; junction bases unmatched: 15. Germline CDR1 reads SGHRS; CDR2 reads YFSETQ. The CDR3 has 17 amino acids. CDR3 sequence (DNA): TGCGCCAGCAGCCACGAGGGTGGGACAGGGGGCGGAGGAGAGCAGTTCTTC. Encoded protein: CASSHEGGTGGGGEQFF.

The chain carries TRBV6-1 and TRBJ2-5; a possible D gene is TRBD1 (6 bases). CDR3 length: 14 residues. Germline V CDR1 and CDR2: MNHNS, SASEGT. With 7 bases removed from V and 5 bases from J, the gap between germline ends came to 17 bases. Here the CDR3 reads CASTYRVLPETQYF. CDR3 coding DNA: TGTGCCAGCACATACAGGGTCCTCCCGGAGACCCAGTACTTC.

V is TRBV21-1 and J is TRBJ1-4; TRBD1 is taken as the D call from the table, unchecked against the DNA. TRBV21-1 is a pseudogene locus. The CDR3 loop spans 16 amino acids. The CDR3 coding sequence is TGTGCCAGCAGCAAAAGCGTGGAGGGGGCTGGTGAAAAACTGTTTTTT. This sequence encodes CASSKSVEGAGEKLFF.

The table lists this clonotype with a few counts. The chain carries TRBV2 and TRBJ1-2; D remains ambiguous. There are 14 residues in the CDR3. The germline CDR1 and CDR2 sequences are SNHLY and FYNNEI. Trimming cost V 6 bases and J 2 bases, with 13 bases left between them. The CDR3, as DNA: TGTGCCAGCAGGGCACAGCTCCGGAACTATGGCTACACCTTC. Protein: CASRAQLRNYGYTF. Based on the CDR3 plus reference TRBV2 and TRBJ1-2, the full variable domain is EPEVTQTPSHQVTQMGQEVILRCVPISNHLYFYWYRQILGQKVEFLVSFYNNEISEKSEIFDDQFSVERPDGSNFTLKIRSTKLEDSAMYFCASRAQLRNYGYTFGSGTRLTVV.

The chain couples TRBV27 to TRBJ1-1; TRBD1 matches at 9 bases. Looked up from germline, CDR1 is MNHEY and CDR2 is SMNVEV (reference sequence). With V trimmed by 6 bases and J by 4 bases, 9 bases remained unmatched. This CDR3 region has 15 residues. The CDR3: CASRARRGQGTEAFF. CDR3 DNA: TGTGCCAGCAGAGCAAGGAGGGGACAGGGCACTGAAGCTTTCTTT.

This clonotype was counted only a few times. V gene TRBV6-4 combines with J gene TRBJ2-7, with D perhaps TRBD1 or TRBD2 (5 bases each). The V end was cut by 8 bases, the J end by 2 bases, with 13 bases between. The CDR3 is 13 residues long. Germline assignment: CDR1 MRHNA and CDR2 SNTAGT. Here the CDR3 reads CASSGTSAYEQYF. Here the CDR3 DNA reads TGTGCCAGCTCTGGGACGAGCGCCTACGAGCAGTACTTC.

This clonotype showed up just once. The CDR3 region is CSAGGAGSNYGYTF. CDR3 sequence (DNA): TGCAGTGCTGGCGGTGCGGGCAGTAACTATGGCTACACCTTC. This rearrangement joins TRBV20-1 to TRBJ1-2; D not resolved. CDR3 size: 14 residues. V was pared by 5 bases and J by 1 base, with 14 bases between. Germline CDR1 and CDR2: DFQATT and SNEGSKA (reference sequence).

This rearrangement joins TRBV10-3 to TRBJ1-1, with unresolved D. CDR1 is ENHRY, CDR2 SYGVKD, per germline. Trimming removed 0 bases from V and 0 bases from J, with 2 bases in between. The CDR3 spans 13 residues. The CDR3 nucleotides read TGTGCCATCAGTGAGTCGATGAACACTGAAGCTTTCTTT. Amino acids: CAISESMNTEAFF.

This clonotype was detected a few times. The genes are TRBV2 and TRBJ1-3; D call uncertain. With 5 bases removed from V and 0 bases from J, the gap between germline ends came to 8 bases. This CDR3 comprises 14 residues. CDR1 and CDR2 from the germline V gene are SNHLY and FYNNEI. CDR3 coding DNA: TGTGCCAGCAGTTGGACGGTCTCTGGAAACACCATATATTTT. Protein: CASSWTVSGNTIYF.

This clonotype was recorded a few times. A read error may produce the germline difference seen at one junction end. The chain uses TRBV6-1 and TRBJ2-5, with 8 bases identical to TRBD1. Germline CDR1 MNHNS, CDR2 SASEGT. The CDR3 is made up of 15 amino acids. CDR3 bases: TGTGCCATCAGTGATAGGACAGGGACCAAAGAGACCCAGTACTTC. Translation: CAISDRTGTKETQYF.

This clonotype has a handful of counts. V is TRBV28 and J is TRBJ1-2; 9 bases align to TRBD1. The CDR3 runs to 13 residues. Germline CDR1 and CDR2: MDHEN and SYDVKM. The junction had 8 bases not matched to a gene; V was cut back by 8 bases and J by 7 bases. CDR3: CASSTGQGSGYTF. CDR3 nucleotide sequence: TGTGCCAGCTCCACTGGACAGGGGTCTGGCTACACCTTC.

The rearrangement joins TRBV20-1 to TRBJ1-5; no clear D. Trimming cost V 0 bases and J 0 bases, with 27 bases left between them. CDR3 length: 21 amino acids. In germline, CDR1 is DFQATT, CDR2 SNEGSKA (reference sequence). CDR3 sequence: CSARDANQMISLAVSNQPQHF. CDR3 coding DNA: TGCAGTGCTAGAGATGCTAACCAGATGATATCGCTTGCGGTTAGCAATCAGCCCCAGCATTTT.

The J gene is TRBJ2-2, the V gene TRBV4-2, with TRBD2 as a possible D gene (7 bases). V lost 1 base to trimming and J lost 4 bases, with 13 bases between them. Germline V CDR1 and CDR2: LGHNA, YNFKEQ. The CDR3 has 16 residues. CDR3 sequence: CASSQARGGGTGELFF. Written as DNA, the CDR3 is TGTGCCAGCAGCCAAGCTAGGGGGGGCGGCACCGGGGAGCTGTTTTTT.

The chain uses TRBV6-1 and TRBJ1-1; possibly TRBD1 for D (5 bases). The CDR3 consists of 13 residues. V lost 8 bases and J 2 bases, leaving 12 bases between the germline ends. Germline CDR1 and CDR2: MNHNS and SASEGT. The CDR3 loop reads CASSGTPNTEAFF. The CDR3 nucleotides are TGTGCCAGCTCCGGGACGCCAAACACTGAAGCTTTCTTT.

This clonotype was recorded a few times. This chain uses TRBV12-3 or TRBV12-4 with TRBJ1-2; D might be TRBD1 (5 bases). The CDR3 runs 16 residues. Deletions cut 0 bases from V and 0 bases from J, with 11 bases between. The CDR3 sequence: CASSLAIGTSNYGYTF. The CDR3, as DNA: TGTGCCAGCAGTTTAGCGATAGGGACGTCTAACTATGGCTACACCTTC.

The V gene is TRBV24-1, the J gene TRBJ2-6; 11 bases align to TRBD1. This CDR3 is built from 19 residues. The germline V gene encodes CDR1 KGHDR and CDR2 SFDVKD. The V gene end was trimmed by 2 bases and the J gene end by 2 bases; junction bases not matched to a gene: 7. CDR3 loop: CATSDSWGTGGTGANVLTF. CDR3 nucleotide sequence: TGTGCCACCAGTGATTCATGGGGGACAGGGGGAACTGGGGCCAACGTCCTGACTTTC.